This TCR beta chain originates from a study of shared clonotypes between healthy human individuals. With V trimmed by 0 bases and J by 7 bases, 0 bases remained unmatched. This CDR3 spans 14 amino acids. Germline V gene data show CDR1 as MGHRA and CDR2 as YSYEKL. Sequencing used immunoSEQ multiplex PCR; TCRdb keeps in-frame clones, though not all of them. There are approximately 600,000 clones in the sample; about 95% occur only once, and approximately 0.12% lies in the top ten. The naive CD8 fraction comprised CD45RO-negative cells positively selected for CCR7 and excluded terminally differentiated effector memory CD45RA+ cells.

Source material: naive CD8+ T cells sorted from blood. This TCR came from a woman in her 30s in good health. The chain combines TRBV4-1 with TRBJ2-7, with 13 bases fitting TRBD2. The CDR3 spells CASSQEGLAGEQYF. As DNA, the CDR3 is TGCGCCAGCAGCCAAGAGGGACTAGCGGGAGAGCAGTACTTC.